Sequencing of this TCR beta chain was carried out in a study of T cells in Graves' hyperthyroidism and ophthalmopathy. RNA transcripts were the template for amplifying TCR beta CDR3 regions. A set of HTBI primers served as the primers for a first-round RT-PCR of the TCR CDR3. TCRdb independently ran MiXCR on the multiplex PCR reads; one entry per CDR3 protein. The table has approximately 250,000 distinct CDR3 sequences, roughly 22% seen once. This clonotype was recorded at least ten times. Patients with uncontrolled infections, other autoimmune diseases, pregnancy or lactation were excluded. The CDR3 has 16 residues. Germline V gene data show CDR1 as MNHEY and CDR2 as SVGAGI. Losses at the gene ends were 8 bases for V and 4 bases for J; bases not matched to a gene: 11.

This chain connects TRBV6-5 to TRBJ1-2; 12 bases fit TRBD1. The sequenced sample was blood. The TCR was taken from a middle-aged woman with Graves' ophthalmopathy. CDR3 DNA sequence: TGTGCCAGCCGCTATAGTGGGACAGGGGGCCTCTATGGCTACACCTTC. This sequence encodes CASRYSGTGGLYGYTF.